These 11 T cell receptor beta chains came from one sample sequenced in a study of T cells in Graves' hyperthyroidism and ophthalmopathy. Researchers amplified the TCR beta CDR3 regions from RNA transcripts. Researchers ran a first-round RT-PCR on the TCR CDR3 using the HTBI primer set. TCRdb fed the multiplex PCR reads into MiXCR, producing one record per CDR3 protein. The table records a few hundred thousand distinct CDR3 sequences, around 18% of them present only once. The sequenced sample was blood. The source is a man aged 18 to 35 with Graves' ophthalmopathy.

The chain is built from TRBV7-6 and TRBJ2-5; D possibly corresponds to TRBD2 (6 bases). The germline gives CDR1 SGHVS, CDR2 FNYEAQ. The CDR3 is made up of 16 amino acids. V was clipped by 1 base and J by 1 base, with 13 bases between them. CDR3 residues: CASSLVGLQGQETQYF. The CDR3 nucleotides are TGTGCCAGCAGCTTAGTGGGACTCCAGGGCCAAGAGACCCAGTACTTC. Looking up the rest from reference TRBV7-6 and TRBJ2-5 gives the full variable domain: GAGVSQSPRYKVTKRGQDVALRCDPISGHVSLYWYRQALGQGPEFLTYFNYEAQQDKSGLPNDRFSAERPEGSISTLTIQRTEQRDSAMYRCASSLVGLQGQETQYFGPGTRLLVL.

To note about this clonotype: A clone one base away is much larger, so this may be a read error. The chain uses TRBV6-2 or TRBV6-3 and TRBJ2-7, with D possibly being TRBD1 (5 bases). CDR3 length: 15 residues. Trimming shortened V by 4 bases and J by 1 base, and 14 bases separated the two germline ends. Germline CDR1 reads MNHEY; CDR2 reads SVGEGT. The CDR3 DNA is TGTGCCAGCAGTTGCGAAAACAGGTTTTCCTACGAGCAGTACTTC. It is translated as CASSCENRFSYEQYF.

This clonotype showed up many times. This chain connects TRBV28 to TRBJ1-2, with no clear D. Trimming stripped 5 bases from V and 8 bases from J, with 12 bases between. The CDR3 contains 12 residues. The germline CDR1 and CDR2 sequences are MDHEN and SYDVKM. CDR3 loop: CASSPVLGGYTF. DNA for the CDR3: TGTGCCAGCAGTCCTGTGCTCGGGGGCTACACCTTC.

This clonotype was seen many times. This CDR3 reads CASSLTAGPNQPQHF. The CDR3 DNA reads as TGTGCCAGCAGTTTAACGGCAGGGCCCAATCAGCCCCAGCATTTT. V and J are TRBV27 and TRBJ1-5; D perhaps matches TRBD1 (5 bases). Germline V gene sequence: CDR1 MNHEY, CDR2 SMNVEV (reference sequence). CDR3 length equals 15 residues. The V and J ends lost 2 bases and 3 bases respectively, with 11 bases between them.

This clonotype was seen a single time. The chain carries TRBV7-9 and TRBJ2-1, with 8 bases aligning to TRBD2. This CDR3 has 16 amino acids. V gave up 5 bases and J gave up 2 bases; unmatched junction bases: 8. Germline V gene sequence: CDR1 SEHNR, CDR2 FQNEAQ (reference sequence). The DNA of the CDR3 is TGTGCCAGCAGCGCCTCGGGACTAGGGGCCTACAATGAGCAGTTCTTC. Amino acid sequence: CASSASGLGAYNEQFF. Together with reference TRBV7-9 and TRBJ2-1, the CDR3 gives the full variable domain: DTGVSQNPRHKITKRGQNVTFRCDPISEHNRLYWYRQTLGQGPEFLTYFQNEAQLEKSRLLSDRFSAERPKGSFSTLEIQRTEQGDSAMYLCASSASGLGAYNEQFFGPGTRLTVL.

This clonotype was counted at least ten times. The gene calls are TRBV6-1 and TRBJ1-5; D is possibly TRBD1 (6 bases). CDR3 length: 17 amino acids. The germline V gene encodes CDR1 MNHNS and CDR2 SASEGT. Trimming pared 5 bases from V and 0 bases from J, leaving 17 bases between. CDR3 DNA: TGTGCCAGCAGTTCTCGCAGGGGTCAATATAGCAATCAGCCCCAGCATTTT. Its protein is CASSSRRGQYSNQPQHF.

This clonotype showed up many times. This chain joins TRBV12-3 or TRBV12-4 and TRBJ1-1, with unresolved D. The CDR3 totals 13 residues. V was pared by 6 bases and J by 2 bases, with 10 bases between. The CDR3 protein is CASSDYSNTEAFF. CDR3 sequence (DNA): TGTGCCAGCAGCGATTATAGTAACACTGAAGCTTTCTTT.

V usage is TRBV20-1 and J usage is TRBJ1-5; the D gene is possibly TRBD1 (6 bases). Germline V gene sequence: CDR1 DFQATT, CDR2 SNEGSKA (reference sequence). V dropped 3 bases and J dropped 4 bases, with 13 bases sitting between them. The CDR3 extends over 14 amino acids. This chain's CDR3 is CSASPQGNNQPQHF. The CDR3 DNA is TGCAGTGCTAGTCCACAGGGTAATAATCAGCCCCAGCATTTT.

This clonotype was seen many times. The chain is built from TRBV20-1 and TRBJ2-5; D possibly matches TRBD1 or TRBD2 (6 bases each). The CDR3 is 13 amino acids. CDR1 and CDR2 from the germline V gene are DFQATT and SNEGSKA (reference sequence). Trimming pared 6 bases from V and 5 bases from J, leaving 16 bases between. The CDR3 spells CSAGAGGSETQYF. The CDR3 DNA reads TGCAGTGCGGGGGCTGGGGGGTCGGAGACCCAGTACTTC.

The chain is built from TRBV9 and TRBJ1-4; no definite D call. V lost 3 bases to trimming and J lost 4 bases, with 13 bases between them. The CDR3 contains 15 residues. CDR1 and CDR2 from the germline V gene are SGDLS and YYNGEE. The CDR3 bases are TGTGCCAGCAGCGCTCCGGACGGATATAATGAAAAACTGTTTTTT. It is translated as CASSAPDGYNEKLFF.

This clonotype was detected a few times. The V call is TRBV20-1, the J call TRBJ1-2; possible D gene TRBD1, 6 bases. V was trimmed by 0 bases and J by 4 bases, leaving 9 bases between them. From germline, CDR1 is DFQATT and CDR2 SNEGSKA (reference sequence). This CDR3 is built from 13 residues. The DNA for the CDR3 is TGCAGTGCTAGAGACAGGGGTCTCTATGGCTACACCTTC. Protein: CSARDRGLYGYTF.